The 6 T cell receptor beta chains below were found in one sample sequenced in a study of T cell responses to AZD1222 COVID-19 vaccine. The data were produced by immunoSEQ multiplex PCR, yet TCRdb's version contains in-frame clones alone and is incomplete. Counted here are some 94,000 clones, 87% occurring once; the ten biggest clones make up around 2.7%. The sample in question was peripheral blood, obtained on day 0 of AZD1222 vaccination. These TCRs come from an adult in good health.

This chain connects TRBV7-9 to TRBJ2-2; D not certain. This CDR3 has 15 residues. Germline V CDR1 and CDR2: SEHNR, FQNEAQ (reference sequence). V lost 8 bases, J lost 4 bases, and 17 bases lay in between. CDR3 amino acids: CASLFLWSGTGELFF. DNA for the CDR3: TGTGCCAGCCTATTTCTCTGGAGTGGCACCGGGGAGCTGTTTTTT.

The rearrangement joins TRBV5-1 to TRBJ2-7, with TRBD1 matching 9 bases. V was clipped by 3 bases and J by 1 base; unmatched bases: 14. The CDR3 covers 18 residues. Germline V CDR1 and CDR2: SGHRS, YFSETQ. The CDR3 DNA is TGCGCCAGCAGCTCTCAAACCGGGACAGGGTCCCTGTCCTACGAGCAGTACTTC. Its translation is CASSSQTGTGSLSYEQYF.

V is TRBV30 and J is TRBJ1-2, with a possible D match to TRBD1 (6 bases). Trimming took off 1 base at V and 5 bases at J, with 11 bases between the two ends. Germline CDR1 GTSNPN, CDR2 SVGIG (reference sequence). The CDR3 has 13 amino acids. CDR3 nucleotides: TGTGCCTGGAGTGAGGGGGGGCCTTATGGCTACACCTTC. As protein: CAWSEGGPYGYTF. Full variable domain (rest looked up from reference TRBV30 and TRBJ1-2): SQTIHQWPATLVQPVGSPLSLECTVEGTSNPNLYWYRQAAGRGLQLLFYSVGIGQISSEVPQNLSASRPQDRQFILSSKKLLLSDSGFYLCAWSEGGPYGYTFGSGTRLTVV.

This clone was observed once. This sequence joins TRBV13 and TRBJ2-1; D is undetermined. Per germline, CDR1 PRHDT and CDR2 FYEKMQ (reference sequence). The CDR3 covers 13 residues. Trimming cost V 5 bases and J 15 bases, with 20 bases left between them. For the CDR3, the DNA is TGTGCCAGCAGCCCTCGCCCCGTCGCGGATCTGTTCTTC. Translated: CASSPRPVADLFF. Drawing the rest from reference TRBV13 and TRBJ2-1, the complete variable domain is AAGVIQSPRHLIKEKRETATLKCYPIPRHDTVYWYQQGPGQDPQFLISFYEKMQSDKGSIPDRFSAQQFSDYHSELNMSSLELGDSALYFCASSPRPVADLFFGPGTRLTVL.

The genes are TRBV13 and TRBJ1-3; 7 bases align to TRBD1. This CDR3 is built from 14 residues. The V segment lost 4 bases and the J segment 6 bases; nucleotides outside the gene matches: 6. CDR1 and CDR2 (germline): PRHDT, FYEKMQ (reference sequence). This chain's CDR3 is CASSSGTAENTIYF. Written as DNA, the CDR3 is TGTGCCAGCAGCTCCGGGACAGCGGAAAACACCATATATTTT.

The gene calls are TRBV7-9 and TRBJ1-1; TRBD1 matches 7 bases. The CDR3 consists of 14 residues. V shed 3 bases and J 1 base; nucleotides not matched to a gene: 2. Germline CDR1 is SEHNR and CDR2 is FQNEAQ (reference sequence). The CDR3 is CASSFRTGNTEAFF. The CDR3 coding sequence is TGTGCCAGCAGCTTCAGGACAGGGAACACTGAAGCTTTCTTT.